These 9 T cell receptor beta chains share one sample of origin, sequenced in a study of blood T cells in healthy people across ages (dated by TCRdb to 2013 to 2016). Preparation of the library involved 5' RACE. TCRdb names Illumina HiSeq 2500 as the instrument used. A second 7 to 11 cycle PCR used a sample-barcoded 5' primer and a J-beta primer mix. The public sequencing data were trimmed at Q25 with fastp and processed into clonotypes with MiXCR by TCRdb, which kept only in-frame beta chains. Duplicate CDR3 protein sequences are folded into a single record with the most common DNA and genes. In all, the sample holds 1.4 million to 1.5 million distinct CDR3 sequences, and around 39% of those were seen once. The top ten constitute roughly 8.2% of the sample. The sequencing sample was made of blood. The receptors were sampled from a woman younger than 35 in good health.

The V call is TRBV12-3 or TRBV12-4, the J call TRBJ2-1; 15 positions match TRBD2. J gave up 8 bases and V 4 bases, and 6 bases lay outside the gene matches. The CDR3 runs 16 residues. The CDR3 DNA reads TGTGCCAGCAGTTCCCCGGGACTAGCGGGGGGTGATGAGCAGTTCTTC. Amino acids: CASSSPGLAGGDEQFF.

The gene calls are TRBV20-1 and TRBJ2-1; tentatively, D is TRBD2 (6 bases). V lost 6 bases, J lost 1 base, and 13 bases lay in between. This CDR3 has 14 residues. Germline V gene lookup returns CDR1 DFQATT and CDR2 SNEGSKA (reference sequence). CDR3: CSAARAGSYNEQFF. The CDR3, as DNA: TGCAGTGCCGCAAGGGCGGGGTCCTACAATGAGCAGTTCTTC.

The chain has TRBV7-2 and TRBJ2-7; 12 bases map to TRBD1. The tail of the sequence fits TRBJ2-5 better, so the J call may be wrong. The CDR3 has 17 residues. Germline loops: CDR1 SGHTA, CDR2 FQGNSA. The CDR3 protein is CASSAGQGAYFQETQYF. Here the CDR3 DNA reads TGTGCCAGCAGCGCGGGACAGGGGGCTTACTTCCAAGAGACCCAGTACTTC.

This clonotype was observed at least ten times. J is TRBJ1-6 and V is TRBV20-1, with D perhaps matching TRBD1 (6 bases). Trimming pared 3 bases from V and 7 bases from J, leaving 10 bases between. CDR3 size: 13 residues. In germline, CDR1 is DFQATT, CDR2 SNEGSKA (reference sequence). CDR3 protein: CSASRQENSPLHF. The DNA of the CDR3 is TGCAGTGCTAGTCGACAGGAGAATTCACCCCTCCACTTT.

This clonotype has just one count. The CDR3 DNA reads TGTGCCAGCAGCCTACCCGGGACTAGCGGGAGAAATGAGCAGTTCTTC. Protein product: CASSLPGTSGRNEQFF. This chain uses TRBV28 with TRBJ2-1; the match to TRBD2 covers 14 bases. Trimming at V came to 6 bases and at J to 7 bases, leaving 8 bases not matched to a gene. Germline-derived CDR1 and CDR2 are MDHEN and SYDVKM. The CDR3 totals 16 residues.

A note on this clonotype: This may come from a read error, since a much larger clone is one base off. The gene calls are TRBV6-1 and TRBJ2-1; D may correspond to TRBD1 or TRBD2 (5 bases each). TRBJ2-7 matches the DNA end more closely, so the J call is doubtful. The germline CDR1 and CDR2 sequences are MNHNS and SASEGT. The CDR3 is 16 residues long. The CDR3: CASRGTPGPSYNEQYF. The DNA for the CDR3 is TGTGCCAGCAGGGGAACGCCGGGACCCTCCTACAATGAGCAGTACTTC.

CDR3 in amino acids: CASSPRLGFEDNEQFF. For the CDR3, the DNA is TGTGCCAGCTCACCACGCCTAGGGTTTGAAGACAATGAGCAGTTCTTC. The rearrangement links TRBV18 to TRBJ2-1; D is undetermined. The CDR3 is 16 residues long. CDR1 and CDR2 from the germline V gene are KGHSH and LQKENI. V lost 1 base, J lost 5 bases, and 15 bases lay in between.

The chain uses TRBV12-3 or TRBV12-4 and TRBJ1-2; 7 bases are a match to TRBD1. The CDR3 has 16 amino acids. J gave up 0 bases and V 3 bases, and 7 bases lay outside the gene matches. The CDR3 bases are TGTGCCAGCAGTTTGGGGACAGACTATTCTAACTATGGCTACACCTTC. The encoded protein is CASSLGTDYSNYGYTF.

The V gene is TRBV20-1, the J gene TRBJ2-3; tentative D call: TRBD1 (6 bases). Trimming shortened V by 4 bases and J by 4 bases, and 12 bases separated the two germline ends. Germline-derived CDR1 and CDR2 are DFQATT and SNEGSKA (reference sequence). This CDR3 has 13 amino acids. CDR3 in amino acids: CSAKDRGADTQYF. CDR3 coding DNA: TGCAGTGCTAAGGACAGAGGGGCAGATACGCAGTATTTT.